This T cell receptor beta chain is from a study of T cell responses to AZD1222 COVID-19 vaccine. Assay used: immunoSEQ multiplex PCR; TCRdb lists only in-frame clones, some missing. The repertoire has about 140,000 clones, almost 90% of them found once; the top ten carry under 3.5%. The ends were cut back, 11 bases at V and 2 bases at J, with 21 bases in the middle. Germline V CDR1 and CDR2: MNHEY, SMNVEV (reference sequence). CDR3 length: 15 residues. On this clone: No antigen is known for it.

Study-level points and caveats: Baseline seropositives among AZD1222 recipients totaled only 6 or 7. Sampling that yielded the repertoires occurred only after the peak T cell response. Close to half of spike-specific TCRs reportedly recognize unmutated variant regions.

The sample in question was peripheral blood, obtained on day 0 of AZD1222 vaccination. The TCR was taken from an adult in good health. The chain combines TRBV27 with TRBJ1-1; D gene unclear. Here the CDR3 reads CASHYAFEGNTEAFF. The CDR3 bases are TGTGCCTCCCATTATGCTTTTGAGGGAAACACTGAAGCTTTCTTT.